This TCR beta chain comes out of a study of blood T cells in healthy people across ages. Study conclusions and caveats: Diversity of TCR beta correlated strongly with naive T cell percentage.

From germline, CDR1 is SGHVS and CDR2 FNYEAQ. This CDR3 has 15 amino acids. Between the trimmed V and J ends, which lost 4 bases and 3 bases, there was a span of 15 bases. PCR was performed a second time for about 7 to 11 cycles using a sample-barcoded 5' primer and a J-beta primer mix. Each cDNA molecule, via a template-switch adaptor with 12 random nucleotides, was tagged. Using its own MiXCR run on the 5' RACE reads, TCRdb lists one record per CDR3 protein. The table includes about 1,500,000 distinct CDR3 sequences, around 42% detected once. Samples had at least 7 million PBMCs isolated from them. Note on this clonotype: No antigen is known for it.

The chain combines TRBV7-6 with TRBJ1-1, with unresolved D. The receptor was isolated from a woman aged 18-29 years in good health. The sequenced sample consisted of blood. The CDR3: CASSSRGLRDTEAFF. CDR3 DNA sequence: TGTGCCAGCAGCTCCCGGGGTCTTCGGGACACTGAAGCTTTCTTT.